A selection of T cell receptor beta chains follows, all from one sample in a study of PD-L1 blockade in urothelial cancer. The method was immunoSEQ multiplex PCR; TCRdb's version includes in-frame clones alone and lacks a portion of them. The sample lists approximately 120,000 clones, roughly 82% occurring once. The sample was PBMCs, taken around atezolizumab (anti-PD-L1) treatment. The origin of the receptors is a man aged 45-65 years with urothelial cancer. Each CDR3 is given with its conserved first and last residue. Fields, in order: J gene, V gene, D gene, clone size, CDR3 protein, CDR3 DNA. The D gene is left open where the match is weak. Clone size appears in some rows only: once, few, many, or a class for an expanded clone.

TRBJ2-1,TRBV5-4,TRBD1,NA,CASRAQGAIGNEQFF,TGTGCCAGCAGGGCTCAGGGGGCCATTGGCAATGAGCAGTTCTTC
TRBJ1-2,TRBV19,TRBD1,NA,CASKIQGDYGYTF,TGTGCCAGTAAGATACAGGGGGACTATGGCTACACCTTC
TRBJ2-2,TRBV7-9,NA,NA,CASSFQVVTGELFF,TGTGCCAGCAGCTTTCAGGTTGTAACCGGGGAGCTGTTTTTT
TRBJ1-5,TRBV27,NA,NA,CASSLRQEGGPQHF,TGTGCCAGCAGTTTACGCCAGGAGGGTGGGCCCCAGCATTTT
TRBJ2-7,TRBV11-2,TRBD2,NA,CASSARVSGRNEQYF,TGTGCCAGCAGCGCCCGGGTTAGCGGGAGAAACGAGCAGTACTTC
TRBJ2-1,TRBV10-3,NA,NA,CAISEEVYNEQFF,TGTGCCATCAGTGAGGAGGTCTACAATGAGCAGTTCTTC
TRBJ2-3,TRBV5-1,TRBD2,NA,CASSMWTSGSTDTQYF,TGCGCCAGCAGCATGTGGACTAGCGGGAGCACAGATACGCAGTATTTT
TRBJ1-2,TRBV2,TRBD1,once,CASSSNKGTGAGYTF,TGTGCCAGCAGCTCAAATAAGGGGACAGGGGCCGGCTACACCTTC
TRBJ1-6,TRBV30,NA,NA,CAWSPRGGNSPLHF,TGTGCCTGGAGTCCTAGGGGGGGGAATTCACCCCTCCACTTT
TRBJ1-6,TRBV7-6,TRBD1,once,CASSPGTGLNSPLHF,TGTGCCAGCAGCCCCGGGACAGGGTTGAATTCACCCCTCCACTTT
TRBJ2-7,TRBV11-2,TRBD1,many,CASSLGTGGSSSYEQYF,TGTGCCAGCAGCTTAGGGACAGGCGGTTCAAGCTCCTACGAGCAGTACTTC
TRBJ2-1,TRBV18,NA,NA,CASSRISGSYNEQFF,TGTGCCAGCTCACGCATATCGGGCTCCTACAATGAGCAGTTCTTC
TRBJ2-3,TRBV28,NA,NA,CASRPGLITDTQYF,TGTGCCAGCCGGCCCGGACTTATCACAGATACGCAGTATTTT
TRBJ1-1,TRBV6-1,NA,NA,CASSQNGGWTEAFF,TGTGCCAGCAGCCAAAACGGGGGTTGGACTGAAGCTTTCTTT
TRBJ2-3,TRBV28,NA,NA,CASSSSGSTDTQYF,TGTGCCAGCAGCTCGAGCGGAAGCACAGATACGCAGTATTTT
TRBJ1-1,TRBV19,NA,NA,CASKTGFGEAFF,TGTGCCAGTAAAACAGGGTTCGGTGAAGCTTTCTTT
TRBJ2-2,TRBV19,TRBD2,NA,CASRGRAVATGELFF,TGTGCCAGTAGAGGGAGGGCCGTGGCCACCGGGGAGCTGTTTTTT
TRBJ2-7,TRBV9,TRBD1,NA,CASSVASGQAYEQYF,TGTGCCAGCAGCGTAGCCTCGGGACAGGCATACGAGCAGTACTTC
TRBJ2-7,TRBV19,NA,NA,CASSHPGYEQYF,TGTGCCAGTAGCCACCCCGGGTACGAGCAGTACTTC
TRBJ1-1,TRBV6-1,NA,NA,CASNDGGTNTEAFF,TGTGCCAGCAACGACGGGGGAACGAACACTGAAGCTTTCTTT
TRBJ2-1,TRBV18,TRBD2,once,CASSPIHVADGGNEQFF,TGTGCCAGCTCACCAATTCACGTGGCAGACGGGGGGAATGAGCAGTTCTTC
TRBJ2-1,TRBV7-2,NA,NA,CASSFMAGNEQFF,TGTGCCAGCAGCTTCATGGCGGGCAATGAGCAGTTCTTC
TRBJ1-1,TRBV27,NA,few,CASSYRDPSSEAFF,TGTGCCAGCAGTTACAGGGACCCCTCCTCTGAAGCTTTCTTT
TRBJ1-2,TRBV18,NA,NA,CASSPRSAGPNYGYTF,TGTGCCAGCTCACCAAGATCGGCAGGGCCTAACTATGGCTACACCTTC
TRBJ1-1,TRBV4-1,TRBD1,NA,CASSQGDSGNTEAFF,TGCGCCAGCAGCCAGGGGGACAGCGGGAACACTGAAGCTTTCTTT
TRBJ2-4,TRBV11-2,TRBD2,NA,CASSLYLPTEGLAPQYF,TGTGCCAGCAGCTTATACCTACCCACGGAGGGACTAGCGCCTCAGTACTTC
TRBJ2-7,TRBV7-8,NA,NA,CASSLDWHSYEQYF,TGTGCCAGCAGCCTGGACTGGCACTCCTACGAGCAGTACTTC
TRBJ1-2,TRBV10-3,TRBD1,NA,CAISEGGTGSGPPGYTF,TGTGCCATCAGTGAGGGTGGGACAGGGTCGGGACCACCTGGCTACACCTTC